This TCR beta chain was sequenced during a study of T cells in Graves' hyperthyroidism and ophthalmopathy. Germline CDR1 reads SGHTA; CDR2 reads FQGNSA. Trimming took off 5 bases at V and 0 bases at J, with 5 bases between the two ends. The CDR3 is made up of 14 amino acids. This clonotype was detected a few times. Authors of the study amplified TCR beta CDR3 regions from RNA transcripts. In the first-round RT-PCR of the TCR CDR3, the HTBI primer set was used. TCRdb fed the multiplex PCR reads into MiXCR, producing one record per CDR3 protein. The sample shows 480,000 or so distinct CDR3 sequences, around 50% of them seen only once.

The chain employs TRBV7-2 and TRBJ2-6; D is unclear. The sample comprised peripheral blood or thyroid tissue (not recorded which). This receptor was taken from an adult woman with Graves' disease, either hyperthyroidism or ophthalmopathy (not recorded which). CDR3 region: CASSTVSGANVLTF. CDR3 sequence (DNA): TGTGCCAGCAGCACGGTCTCTGGGGCCAACGTCCTGACTTTC.